The 17 T cell receptor beta chains listed next were all sequenced from one sample in a study of blood T cell repertoires in COVID-19. Sequencing was performed with immunoSEQ multiplex PCR; in TCRdb, only in-frame clones are kept and a portion is missing. The sample contains tens of thousands of clones, approximately 75% of which appear only once. Material: peripheral blood. These TCRs come from a woman aged 45-65 years with acute or convalescent COVID-19.

The rearrangement uses TRBV27 and TRBJ1-6; weak D call: TRBD1 (5 bases). The V end was cut by 10 bases, the J end by 2 bases, with 21 bases between. This CDR3 is built from 17 residues. Per germline, CDR1 MNHEY and CDR2 SMNVEV (reference sequence). The CDR3 sequence is CATRPTALHTYNSPLHF. The CDR3 DNA follows: TGTGCCACTCGGCCGACAGCATTACACACCTATAATTCACCCCTCCACTTT.

The table lists this clone with a count of one. The chain links TRBV5-1 to TRBJ1-2; D is unclear. CDR3 length: 14 residues. The V end lost 0 bases, the J end lost 2 bases, and 8 bases lay between the germline ends. Germline CDR1 is SGHRS and CDR2 is YFSETQ. This chain's CDR3 is CASSLEQTNYGYTF. CDR3 in DNA: TGCGCCAGCAGCTTGGAACAGACCAACTATGGCTACACCTTC.

The table lists this clone with many counts. The chain carries TRBV27 and TRBJ2-1; the D gene is possibly TRBD2 (7 bases). The CDR3 covers 19 residues. The germline CDR1 and CDR2 sequences are MNHEY and SMNVEV (reference sequence). V was shortened by 3 bases and J by 0 bases, with 21 bases between the two germline ends. CDR3 nucleotide sequence: TGTGCCAGCAGTTTGGGGATTTTTGGGGGGGCGGCCTCCTACAATGAGCAGTTCTTC. It is translated as CASSLGIFGGAASYNEQFF.

The rearrangement joins TRBV5-1 to TRBJ2-3; 10 bases line up with TRBD1. With 0 bases clipped from V and 2 bases from J, the junction kept 3 bases outside the gene matches. This CDR3 region has 16 residues. Per the germline V gene, CDR1 is SGHRS and CDR2 is YFSETQ. The CDR3, as DNA: TGCGCCAGCAGCTTGGGACAGGGGGCGCCCACAGATACGCAGTATTTT. Protein sequence: CASSLGQGAPTDTQYF.

The chain joins TRBV7-8 to TRBJ1-1; the match to TRBD1 covers 8 bases. J gave up 5 bases and V 1 base, and 9 bases lay outside the gene matches. Germline loops: CDR1 SGHVS, CDR2 FQNEAQ. The length of the CDR3 is 16 residues. The CDR3 coding sequence is TGTGCCAGCAGCTTAGAGGGACAGGTTCAATATACTGAAGCTTTCTTT. Translated, it gives CASSLEGQVQYTEAFF.

This clone appeared many times. Other DNA sequences in this specimen translate into the identical CDR3. This CDR3 reads CASSLLGGTEAFF. The CDR3 nucleotides are TGTGCCAGCAGCCTCTTAGGGGGCACTGAAGCTTTCTTT. The chain combines TRBV12-3 or TRBV12-4 with TRBJ1-1; tentatively, D is TRBD1 (6 bases). The V end was cut by 6 bases, the J end by 4 bases, with 12 bases between. The CDR3 is 13 residues long.

The CDR3 protein is CASSRQGASAEAFF. CDR3 nucleotide sequence: TGTGCCAGCAGCCGACAGGGGGCTAGCGCTGAAGCTTTCTTT. The chain links TRBV28 to TRBJ1-1, with 10 bases lining up with TRBD1. Per germline, CDR1 MDHEN and CDR2 SYDVKM. V was clipped by 6 bases and J by 6 bases; unmatched bases: 7. This CDR3 is 14 amino acids long. The full variable domain, rest sourced from reference TRBV28 and TRBJ1-1, is DVKVTQSSRYLVKRTGEKVFLECVQDMDHENMFWYRQDPGLGLRLIYFSYDVKMKEKGDIPEGYSVSREKKERFSLILESASTNQTSMYLCASSRQGASAEAFFGQGTRLTVV.

The rearrangement uses TRBV4-2 and TRBJ1-1, with 12 bases lining up with TRBD1. After removal of 4 bases from V and 4 bases from J, the junction contained 7 bases not matched to a gene. This CDR3 region has 16 residues. CDR1 is LGHNA, CDR2 YNFKEQ, per germline. The CDR3 DNA sequence: TGTGCCAGCAGCCGCCGGGACAGGGGGCGCGGCACTGAAGCTTTCTTT. Protein: CASSRRDRGRGTEAFF.

Remarks on this clone: Other DNA sequences from this sample encode an identical CDR3 as well. The chain joins TRBV20-1 to TRBJ2-5; 8 bases match TRBD1. The CDR3 has 11 amino acids. Trimming took 6 bases from V and 5 from J; bases not matched to a gene: 2. Germline V gene sequence: CDR1 DFQATT, CDR2 SNEGSKA (reference sequence). The CDR3 nucleotides are TGCAGTGCAAACAGGGGGGAGACCCAGTACTTC. Encoded protein: CSANRGETQYF.

The CDR3 loop reads CAISDVIAGPNPSEQFF. The CDR3, as DNA: TGTGCCATCAGTGATGTGATAGCGGGGCCCAATCCATCTGAGCAGTTCTTC. This chain connects TRBV10-3 to TRBJ2-1; 8 nucleotides match TRBD2. Trimming removed 3 bases from V and 9 bases from J; junction bases left unmatched: 16. From germline, CDR1 is ENHRY and CDR2 SYGVKD. This CDR3 is 17 amino acids long.

J is TRBJ1-1 and V is TRBV9, with 9 bases lining up with TRBD1. The CDR3 totals 14 residues. Losses at the gene ends were 3 bases for V and 2 bases for J; bases not matched to a gene: 2. Per germline, CDR1 SGDLS and CDR2 YYNGEE. CDR3 amino acids: CASSGDRVNTEAFF. DNA of the CDR3: TGTGCCAGCAGCGGGGACAGGGTTAACACTGAAGCTTTCTTT.

This sequence joins TRBV27 and TRBJ2-7; TRBD1 matches 9 bases. Losses at the gene ends were 4 bases for V and 2 bases for J; bases not matched to a gene: 12. Germline CDR1 and CDR2: MNHEY and SMNVEV (reference sequence). This CDR3 spans 17 amino acids. Here the CDR3 reads CASSSSHPGTGTYEQYF. As DNA, the CDR3 is TGTGCCAGCAGTTCCTCACATCCCGGGACAGGGACCTACGAGCAGTACTTC.

The V call is TRBV6-5, the J call TRBJ1-1; TRBD1 agrees at 7 bases. The V gene end was trimmed by 6 bases and the J gene end by 3 bases; junction bases not matched to a gene: 1. The CDR3 contains 12 residues. From germline, CDR1 is MNHEY and CDR2 SVGAGI. CDR3 DNA sequence: TGTGCCAGCAGCAGGGGGTACACTGAAGCTTTCTTT. Translating it yields CASSRGYTEAFF.

V gene TRBV24-1 combines with J gene TRBJ1-4; weak D call: TRBD1 (5 bases). Trimming removed 2 bases from V and 3 bases from J, with 15 bases in between. Per germline, CDR1 KGHDR and CDR2 SFDVKD. The CDR3 spans 17 residues. The chain's CDR3 is CATSDSRGGAPNEKLFF. CDR3 nucleotide sequence: TGTGCCACCAGTGATTCAAGGGGAGGGGCACCTAATGAAAAACTGTTTTTT.

The chain employs TRBV15 and TRBJ2-5, with 14 nucleotides matching TRBD2. The CDR3 totals 18 residues. Germline CDR1 is LNHNV and CDR2 is YYDKDF (reference sequence). With V trimmed by 4 bases and J by 4 bases, 11 bases remained unmatched. Here the CDR3 reads CATSTTGLAGGKRETQYF. CDR3 sequence (DNA): TGTGCCACCAGCACCACCGGACTAGCGGGGGGAAAAAGAGAGACCCAGTACTTC.

The genes are TRBV19 and TRBJ1-1; D gene ambiguous. The ends were cut back, 2 bases at V and 4 bases at J, with 8 bases in the middle. Germline loops: CDR1 LNHDA, CDR2 SQIVND (reference sequence). The CDR3 runs 13 residues. The CDR3 DNA sequence: TGTGCCAGTAGTATAAAAGGGAGCACTGAAGCTTTCTTT. Protein: CASSIKGSTEAFF.

The chain recombines TRBV10-3 with TRBJ2-1; 7 bases align to TRBD2. The germline CDR1 and CDR2 sequences are ENHRY and SYGVKD. The V and J ends lost 0 bases and 3 bases, in that order; junction bases with no gene match: 8. This CDR3 has 17 amino acids. CDR3 sequence (DNA): TGTGCCATCAGTGAGTCGAAGGCTAGCGGTGACTACAATGAGCAGTTCTTC. It specifies CAISESKASGDYNEQFF.